Described below is a single T cell receptor beta chain sequence and its context. Its antigen specificity is not known. This record belongs to a study of synovial regulatory T cells in juvenile arthritis (dated by TCRdb to between 2014 and 2017). About the full investigation: Among sequenced patients, a few were therapy-naive, one received methotrexate plus infliximab, 6 or 7 received methotrexate, and one had no treatment information. The study compared the TCRbeta CDR3 repertoires of blood iaTreg cells, other blood Treg cells and synovial fluid Treg cells taken from matched patient samples. Effector T cell subsets were also sequenced in the study cohort for comparisons, but only blood and synovial fluid Treg cells are covered by the Treg dataset alone. The TCR repertoire comparisons covered Treg and Teff subsets from about a dozen JIA patients with active disease.

For CDR1 and CDR2, the germline V gene lists SGHDN and FVKESK. Taken from cysteine to phenylalanine, the CDR3 has 15 residues. DNA is not on record. The library was produced with the immunoSEQ multiplex PCR assay. Adaptive Biotechnologies carried out the TCRbeta CDR3 sequencing. The original pipeline was this. Repertoire similarity was assessed with the Chao-modified Jaccard index and with the median clonotype overlap from 200 random subsamples of equal sample size. Similarity analyses used either productive nucleotide sequences or in silico-translated amino acid sequences. Hierarchical clustering with single linkage and t-SNE based on Chao-modified Jaccard distances were applied for the comparison of repertoires. Repertoire diversity was quantified with the Renyi index, after sample size normalisation, across a range of alpha values. The clones in this table, taken by TCRdb from immuneACCESS, are in-frame only. Not every clone is retained; where verified, under half of the shortfall comes from an unresolved V gene, and the cause of the rest is unknown. From that table come the V and J calls and clone size; the DNA was used to work out D and trimming. The sample table holds 8,500 to 10,000 clones. Jointly, the top ten make up 1.5% to 2% of the sample.

HLA-DR+ Treg cells were designated as iaTreg cells, which were found to be more frequent in NO ID than ID patients at Tend and were hypothesised to expand during inflammation. TCR repertoires were obtained from around 11 juvenile idiopathic arthritis patients with active disease who had not reached inactive disease, of whom 3 were polyarticular and 8 were oligoarticular. The median age of the TCR-sequenced patients was 11.6 years (range about 2.1-22.9), and their median disease duration was roughly 7 years (range 0.2-19.1). Samples for TCR repertoire analysis came from two centres in Italy. Peripheral blood mononuclear cells were isolated by Histopaque-1077 density gradient and cryopreserved in around 90% FCS with about 10% DMSO. Results and caveats for the whole study, not just this receptor: Synovial Treg cells shared more CDR3 sequences with iaTreg cells than with other blood Treg cells; Chao-Jaccard similarity confirmed closer relation. Across patients, iaTreg TCR repertoires were largely private, and these iaTreg repertoires partially overlapped with synovial Teff and blood CPL repertoires. Compared with other blood Treg cells, blood iaTreg cells had lower TCR diversity, a finding consistent with antigen-driven expansion.

The sequenced sample consisted of Treg cells from blood. Per the publication, the cell subset or site label means: HLA-DR+ inflammation-associated blood Treg cells. The receptor was derived from a donor younger than 30 with juvenile idiopathic arthritis. The rearranged chain carries TRBV14 and TRBJ2-7; lacking DNA, the TRBD2 call made by TCRdb goes unchecked. The CDR3 region reads CASSQGGDRAYEQYF.